The rows below give T cell receptor beta chains drawn from one sample of a study of early T cells in non-severe SARS-CoV-2 infection. TCRdb analysed the 5' RACE reads with MiXCR anew, one entry per CDR3 protein. The repertoire includes about 100,000 distinct CDR3 sequences, less than 15% of them detected once, and over 2% sits in the top ten. The sample was whole blood. The origin of the receptors is an adult who was a healthcare worker with PCR-confirmed SARS-CoV-2 infection or an uninfected control (not recorded which). The CDR3 runs from the conserved cysteine through the conserved F or W. A D gene is named only where the DNA matches it firmly. Part of the rows lack a size; the others show once, few, many or a class for expanded clones.

length: 15; D: TRBD2; size: few; V: TRBV12-3/TRBV12-4; J: TRBJ2-3; CDR3: CASSRLAGGPDTQYF; DNA: TGTGCCAGCAGCCGACTAGCGGGGGGCCCAGATACGCAGTATTTT
length: 15; D: NA; size: many; V: TRBV20-1; J: TRBJ1-4; CDR3: CSAGRTTIRNEKLFF; DNA: TGCAGTGCAGGCCGGACGACAATTCGGAATGAAAAACTGTTTTTT
length: 17; D: NA; size: many; V: TRBV5-1; J: TRBJ1-6; CDR3: CASSLGAGAGGNSPLHF; DNA: TGCGCCAGCAGCTTGGGAGCAGGGGCCGGGGGTAATTCACCCCTCCACTTT
length: 16; D: NA; size: many; V: TRBV11-2; J: TRBJ2-7; CDR3: CASSLELGGSSYEQYF; DNA: TGTGCCAGCAGCTTAGAACTCGGGGGAAGCTCCTACGAGCAGTACTTC
length: 13; D: NA; size: few; V: TRBV29-1; J: TRBJ2-3; CDR3: CSVEAGDGDTQYF; DNA: TGCAGCGTTGAAGCAGGGGATGGAGATACGCAGTATTTT
length: 16; D: TRBD2; size: many; V: TRBV5-1; J: TRBJ2-3; CDR3: CASSSWTSGGTDTQYF; DNA: TGCGCCAGCAGCTCCTGGACTAGCGGGGGGACAGATACGCAGTATTTT
length: 13; D: NA; size: NA; V: TRBV4-1; J: TRBJ2-6; CDR3: CASRAAGANVLTF; DNA: TGCGCCAGCCGGGCAGCTGGGGCCAACGTCCTGACTTTC
length: 14; D: NA; size: many; V: TRBV14; J: TRBJ2-1; CDR3: CASSQEQGYNEQFF; DNA: TGTGCCAGCAGCCAAGAACAGGGCTACAATGAGCAGTTCTTC
length: 15; D: NA; size: many; V: TRBV21-1; J: TRBJ1-1; CDR3: CASSKGPQVPGEAFF; DNA: TGTGCCAGCAGCAAAGGACCCCAGGTTCCTGGAGAAGCTTTCTTT
length: 16; D: NA; size: few; V: TRBV6-6; J: TRBJ1-5; CDR3: CASSLTAGAIIWPQHF; DNA: TGTGCCAGCAGCCTAACTGCAGGGGCAATAATCTGGCCCCAGCATTTT
length: 14; D: NA; size: many; V: TRBV28; J: TRBJ2-3; CDR3: CASTPGGITDTQYF; DNA: TGTGCCAGCACCCCTGGAGGGATAACAGATACGCAGTATTTT
length: 15; D: NA; size: few; V: TRBV5-6; J: TRBJ1-1; CDR3: CASRRRTERNTEAFF; DNA: TGTGCCAGCAGACGACGGACCGAGCGGAACACTGAAGCTTTCTTT
length: 18; D: NA; size: many; V: TRBV12-2; J: TRBJ1-2; CDR3: CASRLTNPIMARGYGYTF; DNA: TGTGCAAGTCGCTTAACCAACCCCATTATGGCCCGGGGCTATGGCTACACCTTC
length: 13; D: NA; size: many; V: TRBV7-2; J: TRBJ2-2; CDR3: CASSPIATGELFF; DNA: TGTGCCAGCAGCCCTATAGCTACCGGGGAGCTGTTTTTT
length: 14; D: NA; size: NA; V: TRBV6-5; J: TRBJ2-7; CDR3: CASSPHRDTYEQYF; DNA: TGTGCCAGCAGTCCACACCGGGACACATACGAGCAGTACTTC
length: 15; D: NA; size: NA; V: TRBV11-2; J: TRBJ2-7; CDR3: CASSLDFGLRYEQYF; DNA: TGTGCCAGCAGCTTAGATTTTGGACTGCGCTACGAGCAGTACTTC
length: 17; D: NA; size: few; V: TRBV9; J: TRBJ2-1; CDR3: CASSVGGGLSSYNEQFF; DNA: TGTGCCAGCAGCGTAGGCGGGGGCTTAAGCTCCTACAATGAGCAGTTCTTC
length: 15; D: NA; size: few; V: TRBV5-6; J: TRBJ1-6; CDR3: CASSFPGLSNSPLHF; DNA: TGTGCCAGCAGCTTCCCGGGACTCTCTAATTCACCCCTCCACTTT
length: 14; D: NA; size: NA; V: TRBV6-2/TRBV6-3; J: TRBJ1-5; CDR3: CASSGNFGNQPQHF; DNA: TGTGCCAGCAGTGGTAATTTCGGCAATCAGCCCCAGCATTTT
length: 15; D: TRBD2; size: few; V: TRBV20-1; J: TRBJ2-1; CDR3: CSAQKSGGTYNEQFF; DNA: TGCAGTGCTCAAAAAAGCGGGGGAACCTACAATGAGCAGTTCTTC
length: 11; D: NA; size: NA; V: TRBV6-2/TRBV6-3; J: TRBJ1-1; CDR3: CASSYQLEAFF; DNA: TGTGCCAGCAGCTATCAGCTCGAAGCTTTCTTT
length: 13; D: NA; size: NA; V: TRBV18; J: TRBJ1-1; CDR3: CASSPLEGTEAFF; DNA: TGTGCCAGCTCCCCGTTGGAGGGCACTGAAGCTTTCTTT
length: 14; D: NA; size: many; V: TRBV2; J: TRBJ2-3; CDR3: CASRDRTGTDTQYF; DNA: TGTGCCAGCAGAGATAGGACTGGCACAGATACGCAGTATTTT
length: 18; D: TRBD2; size: many; V: TRBV6-6; J: TRBJ2-3; CDR3: CASSRTSGGVQATDTQYF; DNA: TGTGCCAGCAGTCGGACTAGCGGAGGAGTCCAAGCCACAGATACGCAGTATTTT
length: 15; D: TRBD1; size: NA; V: TRBV6-1; J: TRBJ1-4; CDR3: CASTPQGAVREKLFF; DNA: TGTGCCAGCACCCCCCAGGGGGCAGTACGTGAAAAACTGTTTTTT
length: 15; D: NA; size: NA; V: TRBV29-1; J: TRBJ2-6; CDR3: CSVGPRFPGLDVLTF; DNA: TGCAGCGTTGGACCCCGGTTCCCCGGGCTGGACGTCCTGACTTTC
length: 11; D: NA; size: many; V: TRBV5-6; J: TRBJ1-2; CDR3: CASSLEGVYTF; DNA: TGTGCCAGCAGCTTGGAGGGGGTCTACACCTTC
length: 14; D: NA; size: few; V: TRBV14; J: TRBJ2-5; CDR3: CASSQGNKQETQYF; DNA: TGTGCCAGCAGCCAAGGAAACAAGCAAGAGACCCAGTACTTC
length: 15; D: TRBD1; size: few; V: TRBV12-3/TRBV12-4; J: TRBJ2-2; CDR3: CASSPGQGDTGELFF; DNA: TGTGCCAGCAGCCCCGGACAGGGGGACACCGGGGAGCTGTTTTTT
length: 15; D: TRBD1; size: NA; V: TRBV7-9; J: TRBJ1-4; CDR3: CASSYSGTGREKLFF; DNA: TGTGCCAGCAGCTACTCCGGGACAGGTCGTGAAAAACTGTTTTTT
length: 15; D: TRBD2; size: NA; V: TRBV12-3/TRBV12-4; J: TRBJ2-5; CDR3: CASSTGTRYQETQYF; DNA: TGTGCCAGCAGCACGGGGACTAGATACCAAGAGACCCAGTACTTC
length: 15; D: NA; size: few; V: TRBV28; J: TRBJ2-6; CDR3: CASSLRGLRANVLTF; DNA: TGTGCCAGCAGTTTACGAGGTTTGCGGGCCAACGTCCTGACTTTC
length: 17; D: TRBD1; size: NA; V: TRBV20-1; J: TRBJ2-5; CDR3: CSATSGGTVLWEETQYF; DNA: TGCAGTGCCACCTCTGGTGGGACAGTCCTTTGGGAAGAGACCCAGTACTTC
length: 13; D: TRBD1; size: NA; V: TRBV6-4; J: TRBJ1-1; CDR3: CASSEDRGTEAFF; DNA: TGTGCCAGCAGTGAAGACAGGGGGACTGAAGCTTTCTTT
length: 14; D: NA; size: NA; V: TRBV15; J: TRBJ2-2; CDR3: CATSRGGATGELFF; DNA: TGTGCCACCAGCAGAGGGGGAGCGACCGGGGAGCTGTTTTTT
length: 13; D: NA; size: NA; V: TRBV28; J: TRBJ1-1; CDR3: CASRPPGTTEAFF; DNA: TGTGCCAGCAGGCCACCCGGGACAACTGAAGCTTTCTTT
length: 15; D: NA; size: few; V: TRBV10-3; J: TRBJ2-7; CDR3: CAISESEVGSYEQYF; DNA: TGTGCCATCAGTGAGTCAGAGGTCGGGTCATACGAGCAGTACTTC
length: 15; D: NA; size: many; V: TRBV7-2; J: TRBJ2-7; CDR3: CASSLVLGRVGEQYF; DNA: TGTGCCAGCAGCTTAGTATTGGGCAGGGTGGGAGAGCAGTACTTC
length: 13; D: TRBD2; size: many; V: TRBV20-1; J: TRBJ2-1; CDR3: CSARGGYNNEQFF; DNA: TGCAGTGCTAGGGGGGGGTATAACAATGAGCAGTTCTTC
length: 13; D: NA; size: few; V: TRBV29-1; J: TRBJ2-5; CDR3: CSHSGRGQETQYF; DNA: TGCAGCCATTCCGGCAGGGGTCAAGAGACCCAGTACTTC
length: 14; D: NA; size: NA; V: TRBV14; J: TRBJ2-7; CDR3: CASSLGLGFYEQYF; DNA: TGTGCCAGCAGCCTCGGCCTGGGGTTCTACGAGCAGTACTTC
length: 15; D: NA; size: many; V: TRBV2; J: TRBJ2-3; CDR3: CASSQQQISTDTQYF; DNA: TGTGCCAGCAGTCAACAACAGATTAGCACAGATACGCAGTATTTT